The sequence of this T cell receptor beta chain was determined in a study of blood T cell repertoires in COVID-19. The CDR3 extends over 15 amino acids. Trimming took off 8 bases at V and 7 bases at J, with 20 bases between the two ends. Germline loops: CDR1 MNHEY, CDR2 SVGAGI. The Seattle patients joined while their infection was active and were tracked longitudinally afterward. As originally analysed: Estimation of nucleated cell counts was performed using reference gene primer amplification. Measured with immunoSEQ multiplex PCR; TCRdb has only the in-frame clones, and not every one. The V and J calls and clone size are taken from that table; D and trimming were inferred from the DNA. Here the sample spans under 85,000 clones, roughly 86% being singletons.

The specimen sequenced was peripheral blood. The rearrangement links TRBV6-5 to TRBJ2-2; TRBD2 might be the D (5 bases). The clonotype comes from a man aged 40-50 years with COVID-19, enrolled during active disease. The CDR3 sequence: CASLHAPGLVGELFF. The CDR3 DNA reads as TGTGCCAGCTTACATGCCCCGGGGTTGGTCGGGGAGCTGTTTTTT.